The next 24 T cell receptor beta chains were all read from a single sample in a study of cytomegalovirus exposure and HLA in healthy donors. 13 Jbeta primers and 60 Vbeta primers were used for the PCR. Sequencing was performed with immunoSEQ multiplex PCR; in TCRdb, only in-frame clones are kept and a portion is missing. In the table there are around 190,000 clones, about 90% of which are singletons. Sequencing input: PBMCs. These receptors were taken from a boy between 2 and 10 years old in good health and CMV-seronegative.

V and J are TRBV2 and TRBJ2-7, with 9 bases identical to TRBD2. Trimming removed 6 bases from V and 3 bases from J; junction bases left unmatched: 12. CDR1 is SNHLY and CDR2 is FYNNEI in the germline V gene. CDR3 size: 16 residues. For the CDR3, the DNA is TGTGCCAGCAGGAGACCTGGGACTAGCCCAAACTACGAGCAGTACTTC. Protein product: CASRRPGTSPNYEQYF.

The chain couples TRBV15 to TRBJ2-7, with TRBD1 identical over 8 bases. This CDR3 has 14 amino acids. Trimming at V came to 1 base and at J to 2 bases, leaving 1 base not matched to a gene. CDR1 is LNHNV and CDR2 is YYDKDF in the germline V gene (reference sequence). The CDR3 sequence: CATSRGQGPYEQYF. In DNA form, the CDR3 reads TGTGCCACCAGCAGAGGACAGGGGCCCTACGAGCAGTACTTC.

This chain connects TRBV5-6 to TRBJ2-7; D may be TRBD2 (5 bases). CDR1 is SGHDT and CDR2 is YYEEEE in the germline V gene. The CDR3 has 13 residues. Between the trimmed V and J ends, which lost 0 bases and 2 bases, there was a span of 6 bases. The CDR3 protein is CASSLELAYEQYF. CDR3 nucleotides: TGTGCCAGCAGCTTGGAACTAGCCTACGAGCAGTACTTC.

V usage is TRBV19 and J usage is TRBJ1-2; unclear D gene. The germline V and J ends were trimmed by 0 bases and 1 base, with 15 bases remaining between them. Germline V CDR1 and CDR2: LNHDA, SQIVND (reference sequence). This CDR3 spans 17 amino acids. CDR3 protein: CASSIDPGFGGNYGYTF. In nucleotides, the CDR3 is TGTGCCAGTAGTATAGATCCGGGTTTCGGCGGTAACTATGGCTACACCTTC.

The CDR3 loop is CAISGLPGAGELFF. The CDR3 coding sequence is TGTGCCATCAGTGGGCTGCCGGGGGCCGGGGAGCTGTTTTTT. This rearrangement joins TRBV10-3 to TRBJ2-2, with D perhaps matching TRBD2 (6 bases). The V and J ends lost 4 bases and 6 bases respectively, with 12 bases between them. CDR1 is ENHRY, CDR2 SYGVKD, per germline. This CDR3 is built from 14 residues.

In this sample, this clone turned up many times. This rearrangement joins TRBV13 to TRBJ1-4; D call uncertain. From germline, CDR1 is PRHDT and CDR2 FYEKMQ (reference sequence). This CDR3 is built from 15 residues. V dropped 5 bases and J dropped 4 bases, with 14 bases sitting between them. CDR3 sequence reads: CASSRLGGNNEKLFF. CDR3 DNA sequence: TGTGCCAGCAGCCGGTTAGGCGGGAATAATGAAAAACTGTTTTTT.

The sample holds a few counts of this clone. This chain uses TRBV28 with TRBJ1-2; D perhaps matches TRBD1 (5 bases). The CDR3 is 13 residues long. Deletions cut 4 bases from V and 7 bases from J, with 13 bases between. Germline V gene lookup returns CDR1 MDHEN and CDR2 SYDVKM. The CDR3 nucleotides read TGTGCCAGCAGTTCCTCGACAGCTGTTGGCTACACCTTC. Its translation is CASSSSTAVGYTF.

The chain carries TRBV7-3 and TRBJ2-3; the match to TRBD2 covers 7 bases. Germline CDR1 and CDR2: SGHTA and FQGTGA. The CDR3 is 16 amino acids. Unmatched junction bases numbered 6, after V lost 0 bases and J lost 3 bases. The CDR3 DNA sequence: TGTGCCAGCAGCTTAACGTTTGGGGGGGGGACAGATACGCAGTATTTT. Translating it yields CASSLTFGGGTDTQYF.

The V call is TRBV7-9, the J call TRBJ1-1; 10 nucleotides agree with TRBD1. Losses at the gene ends were 5 bases for V and 6 bases for J; bases not matched to a gene: 9. The CDR3 is made up of 15 amino acids. Germline values: CDR1 SEHNR, CDR2 FQNEAQ (reference sequence). The chain's CDR3 is CASSPRQGASPEAFF. DNA of the CDR3: TGTGCCAGCAGCCCCCGACAGGGGGCGAGTCCTGAAGCTTTCTTT.

The chain has TRBV2 and TRBJ2-5, with TRBD1 identical over 8 bases. Judging by the DNA end, TRBJ2-7 fits better; the J call may be wrong. The CDR3 is 15 amino acids. Germline V gives CDR1 SNHLY, CDR2 FYNNEI. The CDR3 reads CASNKQGGINYEQYF. The CDR3, as DNA: TGTGCCAGCAATAAACAGGGGGGAATAAACTACGAGCAGTACTTC.

This clone has more than one count but fewer than ten. V and J are TRBV6-1 and TRBJ2-3; TRBD2 is a possible D gene (5 bases). Per germline, CDR1 MNHNS and CDR2 SASEGT. V was cut by 0 bases and J by 6 bases, with 10 bases left in between. The CDR3 extends over 14 amino acids. In DNA form, the CDR3 reads TGTGCCAGCAGTGAAGCGCTACCGGGGGATACGCAGTATTTT. Translating it yields CASSEALPGDTQYF.

This clone turned up a few times. The chain is built from TRBV29-1 and TRBJ1-4; D is ambiguous. Between the trimmed V and J ends, which lost 5 bases and 8 bases, there was a span of 9 bases. The CDR3 extends over 11 amino acids. CDR1 is SQVTM, CDR2 ANQGSEA, per germline. The CDR3 DNA reads as TGCAGCGTTAGTCCGGGGGAAAAACTGTTTTTT. It specifies CSVSPGEKLFF.

The V call is TRBV6-1, the J call TRBJ2-5, with a tentative D call TRBD1 (6 bases). From germline, CDR1 is MNHNS and CDR2 SASEGT. Between the trimmed V and J ends, which lost 7 bases and 2 bases, there was a span of 11 bases. This CDR3 spans 13 amino acids. Written as DNA, the CDR3 is TGTGCCAGCAAAACAGGGAATCAAGAGACCCAGTACTTC. This gives the protein CASKTGNQETQYF.

This chain connects TRBV5-6 to TRBJ2-5; 11 positions agree with TRBD2. J gave up 4 bases and V 5 bases, and 10 bases lay outside the gene matches. Per germline, CDR1 SGHDT and CDR2 YYEEEE. The CDR3 runs to 16 residues. The CDR3 coding sequence is TGTGCCAGCAGGGATTTTAGCGGGGGGGTTAGAGAGACCCAGTACTTC. It codes for CASRDFSGGVRETQYF.

The chain uses TRBV30 and TRBJ2-7; a weak D match, TRBD2 (6 bases). The germline CDR1 and CDR2 sequences are GTSNPN and SVGIG (reference sequence). CDR3 length: 12 amino acids. The germline V and J ends were trimmed by 3 bases and 2 bases, with 8 bases remaining between them. CDR3 sequence: CAWREGTYEQYF. CDR3 nucleotides: TGTGCCTGGAGGGAGGGAACCTACGAGCAGTACTTC.

This chain joins TRBV25-1 and TRBJ2-3, with 7 bases fitting TRBD1. Looked up from germline, CDR1 is MGHDK and CDR2 is SYGVNS. The CDR3 runs to 13 residues. V gave up 8 bases and J gave up 6 bases; unmatched junction bases: 8. The CDR3 sequence: CASGTVGVDTQYF. The CDR3 nucleotides read TGTGCCAGCGGGACAGTAGGTGTCGATACGCAGTATTTT.

This chain links TRBV5-1 with TRBJ2-5; D gene uncertain. The J call may not be correct, given that the DNA end is closer to TRBJ2-7. The CDR3 is 13 residues long. The germline V gene encodes CDR1 SGHRS and CDR2 YFSETQ. The CDR3 nucleotides read TGCGCCAGCAGCCACGAAGGAGCCTACGAGCAGTACTTC. Encoded protein: CASSHEGAYEQYF.

The chain employs TRBV9 and TRBJ1-4; maybe TRBD1 (5 bases). Germline V gene lookup returns CDR1 SGDLS and CDR2 YYNGEE. The length of the CDR3 is 16 residues. Trimming left V 5 bases short and J 0 bases short, with 14 bases between. CDR3 nucleotide sequence: TGTGCCAGCAGGGGTGGAGGGGATGCAACTAATGAAAAACTGTTTTTT. This sequence encodes CASRGGGDATNEKLFF. Combining the CDR3 with reference TRBV9 and TRBJ1-4 gives the whole variable domain DSGVTQTPKHLITATGQRVTLRCSPRSGDLSVYWYQQSLDQGLQFLIQYYNGEERAKGNILERFSAQQFPDLHSELNLSSLELGDSALYFCASRGGGDATNEKLFFGSGTQLSVL.

This clone came up a few times. The chain couples TRBV27 to TRBJ1-1; D not resolved. Germline V CDR1 and CDR2: MNHEY, SMNVEV (reference sequence). The CDR3 extends over 13 amino acids. Trimming removed 2 bases at V and 1 base at J, with 5 bases between. CDR3 amino acids: CASSLNRNTEAFF. The CDR3 DNA reads TGTGCCAGCAGTTTAAATAGGAACACTGAAGCTTTCTTT.

V is TRBV30 and J is TRBJ2-3; 15 nucleotides line up with TRBD2. Looked up from germline, CDR1 is GTSNPN and CDR2 is SVGIG (reference sequence). V gave up 0 bases and J gave up 6 bases; unmatched junction bases: 7. This CDR3 spans 17 amino acids. The CDR3 here is CAWSVRRTSGRADTQYF. Written as DNA, the CDR3 is TGTGCCTGGAGTGTACGCCGGACTAGCGGGAGGGCTGATACGCAGTATTTT.

The sample holds a few counts of this clone. CDR3 nucleotides: TGTGCCTGTAGCCAATCGAGGGGAGGTAATTCACCCCTCCACTTT. This translates into CACSQSRGGNSPLHF. The chain links TRBV30 to TRBJ1-6, with D perhaps TRBD1 (5 bases). Trimming pared 6 bases from V and 6 bases from J, leaving 18 bases between. The germline V gene has CDR1 GTSNPN and CDR2 SVGIG (reference sequence). CDR3 length equals 15 residues.

This chain connects TRBV4-1 to TRBJ1-4, with 7 bases that match TRBD1. Per the germline V gene, CDR1 is MGHRA and CDR2 is YSYEKL. V dropped 4 bases and J dropped 8; count of bases not matched to a gene: 10. The length of the CDR3 is 15 residues. The CDR3 protein is CASSRDGTAGEKLFF. The CDR3 DNA is TGCGCCAGCAGCCGGGACGGGACAGCTGGGGAAAAACTGTTTTTT.

This clone was counted once. The rearrangement links TRBV11-2 to TRBJ2-1, with D possibly TRBD1 on 5 matching bases. CDR1 and CDR2 (germline): SGHAT, FQNNGV. This CDR3 has 15 residues. V lost 1 base and J lost 7, with 14 bases in between. The CDR3, as DNA: TGTGCCAGCAGCTTAGTACAGGCTTCCATTAATGAGCAGTTCTTC. Encoded protein: CASSLVQASINEQFF.

This clone was seen a few times. V and J are TRBV10-3 and TRBJ2-1; D is unresolved. The CDR3 consists of 11 residues. Germline values: CDR1 ENHRY, CDR2 SYGVKD. The V gene lost 6 bases and the J gene lost 5 bases, with 5 bases spanning the gap. This chain's CDR3 is CAISGDNEQFF. The CDR3 nucleotides are TGTGCCATCAGCGGAGACAATGAGCAGTTCTTC.